These T cell receptor beta chains were read from a single sample in a study of blood T cell repertoires in COVID-19. Produced via immunoSEQ multiplex PCR; TCRdb's table is partial and in-frame only. Here the sample spans tens of thousands of clones, about 79% being singletons. Sequencing was performed on peripheral blood. The receptors derive from a woman in her forties or fifties with acute or convalescent COVID-19. CDR3s include the opening cysteine and the closing phenylalanine or tryptophan. Fields, in order: clone size, V gene, J gene, D gene, CDR3 protein, CDR3 DNA. A D gene is named only where the DNA matches it firmly. A row's size may be missing; if present it is once, few, many or a size class.

clone_size: .
v_call: TRBV13
j_call: TRBJ2-7
d_call: TRBD2
cdr3_aa: CASSPSGGPYEQYF
cdr3_nt: TGTGCCAGCAGCCCCAGCGGGGGACCCTACGAGCAGTACTTC

clone_size: .
v_call: TRBV12-3/TRBV12-4
j_call: TRBJ2-7
d_call: .
cdr3_aa: CASSSTGDEQYF
cdr3_nt: TGTGCCAGCAGTTCCACGGGGGACGAGCAGTACTTC

clone_size: .
v_call: TRBV5-1
j_call: TRBJ1-3
d_call: TRBD1
cdr3_aa: CASRPGTVISGNTIYF
cdr3_nt: TGCGCCAGCAGGCCCGGGACAGTGATCTCTGGAAACACCATATATTTT

clone_size: .
v_call: TRBV5-6
j_call: TRBJ1-2
d_call: .
cdr3_aa: CASSPRRNYGYTF
cdr3_nt: TGTGCCAGCAGCCCGAGGAGAAACTATGGCTACACCTTC

clone_size: .
v_call: TRBV2
j_call: TRBJ2-3
d_call: TRBD2
cdr3_aa: CASSRGLARDTQYF
cdr3_nt: TGTGCCAGCAGTCGGGGACTAGCGAGAGATACGCAGTATTTT

clone_size: .
v_call: TRBV3-1/TRBV3-2
j_call: TRBJ2-4
d_call: .
cdr3_aa: CASSPQGGNIQYF
cdr3_nt: TGTGCCAGCAGCCCCCAAGGCGGAAACATTCAGTACTTC

clone_size: .
v_call: TRBV11-3
j_call: TRBJ2-7
d_call: .
cdr3_aa: CANPWGGHYEQYF
cdr3_nt: TGTGCCAACCCCTGGGGGGGGCACTACGAGCAGTACTTC

clone_size: .
v_call: TRBV14
j_call: TRBJ2-6
d_call: TRBD2
cdr3_aa: CASSRMGGSSGANVLTF
cdr3_nt: TGTGCCAGCAGCCGGATGGGGGGGAGCTCTGGGGCCAACGTCCTGACTTTC

clone_size: .
v_call: TRBV3-1/TRBV3-2
j_call: TRBJ1-1
d_call: .
cdr3_aa: CASTPREGEDTEAFF
cdr3_nt: TGTGCCAGCACCCCTAGGGAAGGGGAGGACACTGAAGCTTTCTTT

clone_size: .
v_call: TRBV19
j_call: TRBJ1-1
d_call: .
cdr3_aa: CASSITELNTEAFF
cdr3_nt: TGTGCCAGTAGTATAACAGAGTTGAACACTGAAGCTTTCTTT

clone_size: .
v_call: TRBV5-1
j_call: TRBJ2-7
d_call: .
cdr3_aa: CASSFSSGQTRGRQYF
cdr3_nt: TGCGCCAGCAGCTTCTCCTCGGGACAAACCCGTGGGCGGCAGTACTTC

clone_size: .
v_call: TRBV4-3
j_call: TRBJ2-6
d_call: .
cdr3_aa: CASSQDDRTSGANVLTF
cdr3_nt: TGCGCCAGCAGCCAAGATGACAGAACCTCTGGGGCCAACGTCCTGACTTTC

clone_size: .
v_call: TRBV19
j_call: TRBJ1-2
d_call: TRBD1
cdr3_aa: CASSPTTGQRGYTF
cdr3_nt: TGTGCCAGTAGCCCCACGACAGGGCAGCGTGGCTACACCTTC

clone_size: .
v_call: TRBV4-2
j_call: TRBJ2-7
d_call: .
cdr3_aa: CASSQQLPSYEQYF
cdr3_nt: TGTGCCAGCAGCCAGCAGTTGCCCTCCTACGAGCAGTACTTC

clone_size: .
v_call: TRBV15
j_call: TRBJ1-4
d_call: TRBD1
cdr3_aa: CASSRGTGNEKLFF
cdr3_nt: TGTGCCTCGTCCCGGGGGACAGGGAATGAAAAACTGTTTTTT

clone_size: .
v_call: TRBV21-1
j_call: TRBJ2-6
d_call: .
cdr3_aa: CASFSGREGNGANVLTF
cdr3_nt: TGTGCCAGCTTCAGCGGCCGGGAAGGGAATGGGGCCAACGTCCTGACTTTC

clone_size: .
v_call: TRBV6-5
j_call: TRBJ1-2
d_call: .
cdr3_aa: CASSLRLNYGYTF
cdr3_nt: TGTGCCAGCAGTCTGCGACTTAACTATGGCTACACCTTC

clone_size: many
v_call: TRBV28
j_call: TRBJ1-1
d_call: .
cdr3_aa: CASRLNREAFF
cdr3_nt: TGTGCCAGCAGACTCAACAGGGAGGCTTTCTTT

clone_size: .
v_call: TRBV11-2
j_call: TRBJ2-7
d_call: .
cdr3_aa: CASSLDWDNSYEQYF
cdr3_nt: TGTGCCAGCAGCTTAGATTGGGACAACTCCTACGAGCAGTACTTC

clone_size: .
v_call: TRBV9
j_call: TRBJ1-2
d_call: TRBD1
cdr3_aa: CASSFWDRVGNYGYTF
cdr3_nt: TGTGCCAGCAGCTTTTGGGACAGGGTTGGAAACTATGGCTACACCTTC

clone_size: .
v_call: TRBV3-1/TRBV3-2
j_call: TRBJ1-5
d_call: .
cdr3_aa: CASSQDPGADQPQHF
cdr3_nt: TGTGCCAGCAGCCAAGATCCGGGAGCGGATCAGCCCCAGCATTTT

clone_size: .
v_call: TRBV6-4
j_call: TRBJ2-1
d_call: .
cdr3_aa: CASSTDGNSYNEQFF
cdr3_nt: TGTGCCAGCAGTACCGACGGGAACTCCTACAATGAGCAGTTCTTC

clone_size: few
v_call: TRBV7-9
j_call: TRBJ1-4
d_call: .
cdr3_aa: CASSLAGQGLNEKLFF
cdr3_nt: TGTGCCAGCAGCTTAGCCGGGCAGGGACTTAATGAAAAACTGTTTTTT

clone_size: .
v_call: TRBV30
j_call: TRBJ1-1
d_call: .
cdr3_aa: CAWSVSRKGAFF
cdr3_nt: TGTGCCTGGAGTGTTTCTAGGAAAGGAGCTTTCTTT